This entry lists 23 T cell receptor beta chains sequenced from one sample in a study of CD8 T cells in Susac syndrome. Reverse transcription of about 0.5 to 1 ug RNA was performed with random hexamers. TCRdb fed the immunoSEQ multiplex PCR reads into MiXCR, producing one record per CDR3 protein. The table shows about 47,000 distinct CDR3 sequences, with about 92% occurring only once. Sequencing input: CD8+ T cells from PBMCs. The receptors originated from a human donor in good health.

The gene calls are TRBV29-1 and TRBJ2-2; 13 bases fit TRBD2. There are 14 residues in the CDR3. Germline V lookup: CDR1 SQVTM, CDR2 ANQGSEA. Germline trimming cut 6 bases from V and 6 bases from J; bases unmatched to any gene: 4. The CDR3 spells CSVRTSGRPGELFF. Here the CDR3 DNA reads TGCAGCGTGAGGACTAGCGGGAGACCCGGGGAGCTGTTTTTT.

V and J are TRBV27 and TRBJ1-1; tentative D call: TRBD1 (6 bases). CDR1 and CDR2 (germline): MNHEY, SMNVEV (reference sequence). The CDR3 consists of 14 residues. Trimming left V 5 bases short and J 7 bases short, with 17 bases between. CDR3 in amino acids: CASSTRQGQIEAFF. In DNA, the CDR3 is TGTGCCAGCAGTACCCGCCAAGGACAGATTGAAGCTTTCTTT.

The V gene is TRBV29-1, the J gene TRBJ2-7, with 8 bases fitting TRBD2. V was pared by 6 bases and J by 3 bases, with 7 bases of the junction left unmatched. The CDR3 has 13 amino acids. The germline gives CDR1 SQVTM, CDR2 ANQGSEA. CDR3: CSVRSGADYEQYF. The CDR3 DNA reads TGCAGCGTGCGTAGCGGGGCAGACTACGAGCAGTACTTC.

The chain links TRBV4-3 to TRBJ2-1; 10 nucleotides align to TRBD2. V shed 2 bases, J shed 7 bases, and the junction held 8 bases outside the gene matches. The CDR3 contains 16 residues. Germline CDR1 and CDR2: LGHNA and YSLEER. CDR3 bases: TGCGCCAGCAGCCAACGAGCGGGAGGGCCTGGGAATGAGCAGTTCTTC. Translated: CASSQRAGGPGNEQFF.

The V and J genes are TRBV6-2 or TRBV6-3 and TRBJ2-1, with 10 bases that match TRBD2. The V gene end was trimmed by 11 bases and the J gene end by 5 bases; junction bases not matched to a gene: 6. The CDR3 covers 13 residues. CDR1 is MNHEY, CDR2 SVGEGT, per germline. This chain's CDR3 is CAAGLALHNEQFF. CDR3 in DNA: TGTGCCGCGGGACTAGCGCTACACAATGAGCAGTTCTTC.

The genes are TRBV13 and TRBJ1-2; no clear D. The germline V and J ends were trimmed by 2 bases and 3 bases, with 13 bases remaining between them. CDR1 is PRHDT, CDR2 FYEKMQ, per germline (reference sequence). The CDR3 spans 15 residues. The CDR3 loop is CASSLTPDTYYGYTF. CDR3 nucleotides: TGTGCCAGCAGCTTAACCCCGGATACGTACTATGGCTACACCTTC.

This rearrangement joins TRBV27 to TRBJ1-5, with 8 bases fitting TRBD1. V was clipped by 3 bases and J by 3 bases; unmatched bases: 16. The CDR3 spans 19 residues. Per the germline V gene, CDR1 is MNHEY and CDR2 is SMNVEV (reference sequence). CDR3 in DNA: TGTGCCAGCAGTTTCCCCCCCCAGGACAGGGCCTTTCTCAATCAGCCCCAGCATTTT. Residues: CASSFPPQDRAFLNQPQHF.

The rearrangement uses TRBV12-5 and TRBJ1-1; no reliable D call. V was trimmed by 0 bases and J by 9 bases, leaving 14 bases between them. The CDR3 is made up of 14 amino acids. Germline V lookup: CDR1 LGHNT, CDR2 FRNRAP. The CDR3 nucleotides read TGTGCTAGTGGTTTGGTGGCCGCCAGTTCCCAAGCTTTCTTT. It is translated as CASGLVAASSQAFF.

The chain joins TRBV4-3 to TRBJ2-7, with 10 bases matching TRBD1. The CDR3 runs to 16 residues. J was trimmed by 1 base and V by 0 bases; bases with no gene match: 3. In germline, CDR1 is LGHNA, CDR2 YSLEER. CDR3 in amino acids: CASSQDWTGGSYEQYF. CDR3 DNA: TGCGCCAGCAGCCAAGACTGGACAGGGGGGTCCTACGAGCAGTACTTC.

CDR3 nucleotides: TGTGCCAGCAGCCCCACAGGGATCACTGAAGCTTTCTTT. It encodes CASSPTGITEAFF. The chain recombines TRBV7-9 with TRBJ1-1, with a weak D call TRBD1 (6 bases). Trimming took off 5 bases at V and 4 bases at J, with 11 bases between the two ends. This CDR3 comprises 13 residues. CDR1 is SEHNR and CDR2 is FQNEAQ in the germline V gene (reference sequence). Full variable domain (missing parts from reference TRBV7-9 and TRBJ1-1): DTGVSQNPRHKITKRGQNVTFRCDPISEHNRLYWYRQTLGQGPEFLTYFQNEAQLEKSRLLSDRFSAERPKGSFSTLEIQRTEQGDSAMYLCASSPTGITEAFFGQGTRLTVV.

J is TRBJ1-2 and V is TRBV21-1; the D call in the table, TRBD1, was not verified against the DNA. TRBV21-1 is a pseudogene. The CDR3 loop spans 13 amino acids. CDR3 sequence: CATIRTGAYGYTF. DNA for the CDR3: TGTGCCACAATCCGGACAGGAGCTTATGGCTACACCTTC.

This clonotype was picked up one time. This chain joins TRBV6-2 or TRBV6-3 and TRBJ2-1; the match to TRBD2 covers 11 bases. Germline lookup yields CDR1 MNHEY and CDR2 SVGEGT. With V trimmed by 2 bases and J by 3 bases, 9 bases remained unmatched. This CDR3 has 18 amino acids. Here the CDR3 DNA reads TGTGCCAGCAGTTACCCTGAAGCGGGACTAGCGGACTACAATGAGCAGTTCTTC. This sequence encodes CASSYPEAGLADYNEQFF.

The chain couples TRBV29-1 to TRBJ2-1; the D gene is possibly TRBD2 (5 bases). CDR1 and CDR2 (germline): SQVTM, ANQGSEA. This CDR3 region has 13 residues. The V end was cut by 4 bases, the J end by 3 bases, with 10 bases between. The CDR3 reads CSVVLDGYNEQFF. CDR3 coding DNA: TGCAGCGTTGTACTAGATGGCTACAATGAGCAGTTCTTC.

This chain connects TRBV7-6 to TRBJ2-3; 12 nucleotides align to TRBD2. The ends lost 4 bases at V and 5 bases at J; junction bases unmatched: 4. Germline V CDR1 and CDR2: SGHVS, FNYEAQ. This CDR3 is built from 15 residues. The CDR3 DNA reads as TGTGCCAGCAGCTGGACTAGCGGGGCCGGAGATACGCAGTATTTT. As protein: CASSWTSGAGDTQYF.

In its sample, this clonotype was seen a few times. This chain links TRBV4-1 with TRBJ2-1; D possibly corresponds to TRBD2 (6 bases). CDR1 and CDR2 (germline): MGHRA, YSYEKL. V shed 0 bases and J shed 7 bases, with 10 bases lying between them. This CDR3 contains 14 residues. CDR3 sequence: CASSQDPGRNEQFF. The CDR3 region has the DNA TGCGCCAGCAGCCAAGATCCTGGGAGGAATGAGCAGTTCTTC.

The chain recombines TRBV4-2 with TRBJ2-7, with D perhaps TRBD2 (6 bases). CDR1 and CDR2 from the germline V gene are LGHNA and YNFKEQ. Trimming took off 0 bases at V and 3 bases at J, with 21 bases between the two ends. The CDR3 runs 18 residues. Here the CDR3 reads CASSQDRGTPEGIYEQYF. CDR3 nucleotides: TGTGCCAGCAGCCAAGATCGGGGGACCCCTGAGGGGATCTACGAGCAGTACTTC.

This clonotype was observed once. The genes are TRBV7-9 and TRBJ2-1; 10 nucleotides match TRBD2. The CDR3 totals 13 residues. The V and J ends lost 4 bases and 10 bases, in that order; junction bases with no gene match: 4. From germline, CDR1 is SEHNR and CDR2 FQNEAQ (reference sequence). The CDR3 sequence: CASSSSGRGEQFF. DNA of the CDR3: TGTGCCAGCAGCTCTAGCGGGAGAGGAGAGCAGTTCTTC.

To note about this clonotype: The junction does not match germline at one end; this may be a read error. The chain uses TRBV27 and TRBJ2-1; 7 nucleotides agree with TRBD1. Germline-derived CDR1 and CDR2 are MNHEY and SMNVEV (reference sequence). The CDR3 extends over 13 amino acids. CDR3 region: CASRQGSFNEQFF. As DNA, the CDR3 is TGTGCCTCTAGACAGGGCTCCTTCAATGAGCAGTTCTTC.

This clonotype was detected once. The V gene is TRBV4-1, the J gene TRBJ2-7, with TRBD2 matching 9 bases. Germline V gene lookup returns CDR1 MGHRA and CDR2 YSYEKL. V was pared by 4 bases and J by 4 bases, with 2 bases of the junction left unmatched. There are 13 residues in the CDR3. The CDR3 sequence is CASSPRGGYEQYF. CDR3 nucleotide sequence: TGCGCCAGCAGCCCGCGGGGGGGATACGAGCAGTACTTC.

V gene TRBV6-5 combines with J gene TRBJ1-2, with D perhaps TRBD1 (6 bases). Germline lookup yields CDR1 MNHEY and CDR2 SVGAGI. V lost 0 bases and J lost 7, with 15 bases in between. This CDR3 region has 15 residues. The CDR3: CASSYSSADSSGYTF. The CDR3 DNA sequence: TGTGCCAGCAGTTACTCGAGTGCGGACAGCTCTGGCTACACCTTC.

This sequence joins TRBV29-1 and TRBJ2-1; D is possibly TRBD1 or TRBD2 (5 bases each). The V and J ends lost 3 bases and 10 bases respectively, with 10 bases between them. The CDR3 runs 11 residues. Germline CDR1 and CDR2: SQVTM and ANQGSEA. The CDR3 DNA follows: TGCAGCGTTGAGGGGGAGAGGGAGCAGTTCTTC. Translation: CSVEGEREQFF.

This clonotype is a singleton in its sample. The chain is built from TRBV28 and TRBJ2-2; 13 bases fit TRBD2. The ends lost 5 bases at V and 5 bases at J; junction bases unmatched: 2. CDR1 and CDR2 (germline): MDHEN, SYDVKM. CDR3 length: 15 residues. CDR3 sequence (DNA): TGTGCCAGCAGTGGGACTAGCGGGGAGACCGGGGAGCTGTTTTTT. Encoded protein: CASSGTSGETGELFF.

On this clonotype: Germline and junction disagree at one end, which may indicate a read error. This sequence joins TRBV7-9 and TRBJ2-3; TRBD2 might be the D (5 bases). The CDR3 covers 16 residues. Germline V gene data show CDR1 as SEHNR and CDR2 as FQNEAQ (reference sequence). The CDR3: CATSPPDLISTDTQYF. The CDR3 DNA reads as TGTGCCACCAGCCCCCCGGACTTAATAAGCACAGATACGCAGTATTTT.